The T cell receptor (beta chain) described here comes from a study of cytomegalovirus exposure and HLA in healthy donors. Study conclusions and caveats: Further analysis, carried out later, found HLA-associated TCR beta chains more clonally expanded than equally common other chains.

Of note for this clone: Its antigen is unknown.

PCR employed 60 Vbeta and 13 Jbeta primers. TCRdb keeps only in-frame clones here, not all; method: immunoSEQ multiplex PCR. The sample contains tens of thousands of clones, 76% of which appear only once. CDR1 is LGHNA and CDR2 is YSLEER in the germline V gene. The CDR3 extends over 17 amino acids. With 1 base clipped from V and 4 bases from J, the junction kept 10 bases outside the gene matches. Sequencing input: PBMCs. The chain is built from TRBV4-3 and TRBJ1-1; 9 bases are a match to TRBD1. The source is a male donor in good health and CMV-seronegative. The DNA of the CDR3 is TGCGCCAGCAGCCAAGGGGCCGGGACAGGGATTTCCACTGAAGCTTTCTTT. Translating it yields CASSQGAGTGISTEAFF.